This is a list of T cell receptor beta chains from one sample in a study of blood T cell repertoires in COVID-19. The table came from immunoSEQ multiplex PCR; TCRdb's copy has only in-frame clones and leaves some out. The table lists about 130,000 clones, around 78% of them singletons. The sample was peripheral blood. The receptors were sampled from a human donor in a cohort sampled during active COVID-19. Both conserved end residues are part of each CDR3. The D gene is left open where the match is weak. Clone size is not always given. Where it is, it says once, few, many or a class for expanded clones.

v_gene	len	d_gene	j_gene	abundance	CDR3aa	CDR3nt
TRBV15	15	.	TRBJ2-3	.	CATSRDVAYTDTQYF	TGTGCCACCAGCAGAGATGTCGCCTACACAGATACGCAGTATTTT
TRBV7-9	17	.	TRBJ2-5	.	CASSFALGTSYQETQYF	TGTGCCAGCAGCTTCGCCCTCGGGACTTCGTACCAAGAGACCCAGTACTTC
TRBV30	14	TRBD1	TRBJ1-4	.	CAWDTFGTAEKLFF	TGTGCCTGGGATACGTTCGGGACAGCTGAAAAACTGTTTTTT
TRBV28	15	.	TRBJ2-3	.	CASSLGVAATDTQYF	TGTGCCAGCAGTTTGGGAGTCGCCGCCACAGATACGCAGTATTTT
TRBV3-1/TRBV3-2	16	.	TRBJ2-2	few	CPSRHGGGGSTGELFF	TGTCCCAGCCGCCATGGGGGCGGGGGAAGTACCGGGGAGCTGTTTTTT
TRBV4-1	18	TRBD2	TRBJ2-1	.	CASSQGFSGLVFGDEQFF	TGCGCCAGCAGCCAGGGTTTTTCCGGACTAGTATTCGGCGATGAGCAGTTCTTC
TRBV10-3	15	TRBD2	TRBJ2-3	.	CAISAGTSATDTQYF	TGTGCCATCAGCGCCGGGACTAGCGCTACAGATACGCAGTATTTT
TRBV7-3	15	.	TRBJ1-2	.	CASSLNGGGKYGYTF	TGTGCCAGCAGCTTAAACGGGGGAGGGAAGTATGGCTACACCTTC
TRBV2	13	.	TRBJ1-2	.	CASSGGEMDGYTF	TGTGCCAGCAGTGGGGGCGAGATGGACGGCTACACCTTC
TRBV7-8	16	TRBD2	TRBJ2-1	.	CASSLGLAGGDNEQFF	TGTGCCAGCAGCTTAGGGCTAGCGGGGGGTGACAATGAGCAGTTCTTC
TRBV11-2	14	TRBD2	TRBJ2-5	few	CASSFTGGQETQYF	TGTGCCAGCAGCTTCACGGGGGGCCAAGAGACCCAGTACTTC
TRBV15	14	.	TRBJ2-7	few	CATSSPRDTYEQYF	TGTGCCACCAGCAGCCCCCGGGACACCTACGAGCAGTACTTC
TRBV3-1/TRBV3-2	14	TRBD2	TRBJ2-2	.	CASSQGGGIGELFF	TGTGCCAGCAGCCAAGGCGGGGGGATCGGGGAGCTGTTTTTT